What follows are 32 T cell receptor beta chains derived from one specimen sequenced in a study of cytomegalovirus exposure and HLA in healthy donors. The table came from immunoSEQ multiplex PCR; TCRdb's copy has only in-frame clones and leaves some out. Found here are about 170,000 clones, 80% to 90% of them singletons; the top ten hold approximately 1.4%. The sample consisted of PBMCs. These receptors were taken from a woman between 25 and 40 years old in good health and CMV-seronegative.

The CDR3 bases are TGTGCCAGCAGTCCTGCCCTCGGCGGTTGGCTCGAGCAGTACTTC. Its protein product is CASSPALGGWLEQYF. V is TRBV7-8 and J is TRBJ2-7; no reliable D call. Trimming pared 6 bases from V and 6 bases from J, leaving 21 bases between. CDR3 length: 15 residues. CDR1 and CDR2 from the germline V gene are SGHVS and FQNEAQ.

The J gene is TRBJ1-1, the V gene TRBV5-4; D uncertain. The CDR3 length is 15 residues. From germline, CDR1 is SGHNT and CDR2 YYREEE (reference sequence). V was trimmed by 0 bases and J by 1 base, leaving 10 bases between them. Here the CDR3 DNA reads TGTGCCAGCAGCTTGGGGAGCCAGTCGAACACTGAAGCTTTCTTT. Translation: CASSLGSQSNTEAFF.

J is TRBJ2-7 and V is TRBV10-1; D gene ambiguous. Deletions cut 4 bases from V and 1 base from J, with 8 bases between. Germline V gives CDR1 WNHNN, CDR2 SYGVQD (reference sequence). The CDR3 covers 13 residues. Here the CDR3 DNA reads TGCGCCAGCAGTGGTTCCTCTTCCTACGAGCAGTACTTC. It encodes CASSGSSSYEQYF.

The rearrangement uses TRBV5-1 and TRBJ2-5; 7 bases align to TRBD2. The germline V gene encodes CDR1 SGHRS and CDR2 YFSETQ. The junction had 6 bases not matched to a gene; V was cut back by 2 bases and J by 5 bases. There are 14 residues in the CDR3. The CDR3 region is CASSFGRAGETQYF. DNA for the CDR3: TGCGCCAGCAGCTTCGGACGAGCGGGGGAGACCCAGTACTTC.

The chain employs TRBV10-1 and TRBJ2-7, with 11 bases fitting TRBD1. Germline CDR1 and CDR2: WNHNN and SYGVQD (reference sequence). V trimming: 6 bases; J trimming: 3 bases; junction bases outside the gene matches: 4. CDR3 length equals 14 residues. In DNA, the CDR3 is TGCGCCAGCAGCCCCGGGACAGGGGGCTACGAGCAGTACTTC. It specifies CASSPGTGGYEQYF.

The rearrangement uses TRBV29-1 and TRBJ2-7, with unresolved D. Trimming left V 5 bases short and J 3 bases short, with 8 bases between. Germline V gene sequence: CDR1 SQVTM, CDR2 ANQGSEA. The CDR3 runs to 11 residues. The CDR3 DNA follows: TGCAGCGTTCTAATTAACTACGAGCAGTACTTC. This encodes CSVLINYEQYF.

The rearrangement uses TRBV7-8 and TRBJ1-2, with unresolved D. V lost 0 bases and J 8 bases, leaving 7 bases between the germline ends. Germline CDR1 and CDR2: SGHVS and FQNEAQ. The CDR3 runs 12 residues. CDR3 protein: CASSLAREGYTF. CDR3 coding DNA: TGTGCCAGCAGCTTAGCCCGGGAAGGCTACACCTTC.

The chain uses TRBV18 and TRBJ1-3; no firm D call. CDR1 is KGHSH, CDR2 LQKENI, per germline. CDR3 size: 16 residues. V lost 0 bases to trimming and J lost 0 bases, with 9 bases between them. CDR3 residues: CASSPPTSFSGNTIYF. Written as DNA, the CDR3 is TGTGCCAGCTCACCACCGACATCCTTCTCTGGAAACACCATATATTTT. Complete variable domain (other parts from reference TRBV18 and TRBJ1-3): NAGVMQNPRHLVRRRGQEARLRCSPMKGHSHVYWYRQLPEEGLKFMVYLQKENIIDESGMPKERFSAEFPKEGPSILRIQQVVRGDSAAYFCASSPPTSFSGNTIYFGEGSWLTVV.

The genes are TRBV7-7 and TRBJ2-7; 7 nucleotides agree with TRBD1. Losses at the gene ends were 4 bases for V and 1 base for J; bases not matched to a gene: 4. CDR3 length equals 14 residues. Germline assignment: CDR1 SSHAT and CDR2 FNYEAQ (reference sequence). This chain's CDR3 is CASSSGTDSYEQYF. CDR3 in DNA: TGTGCCAGCAGCTCCGGGACAGATTCCTACGAGCAGTACTTC.

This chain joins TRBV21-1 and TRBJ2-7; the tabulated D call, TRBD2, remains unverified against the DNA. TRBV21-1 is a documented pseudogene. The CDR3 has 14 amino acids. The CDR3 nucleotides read TGTGCCAGCAACCAATCCAGACTCAAGCCGGAGCAGTACTTC. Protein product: CASNQSRLKPEQYF.

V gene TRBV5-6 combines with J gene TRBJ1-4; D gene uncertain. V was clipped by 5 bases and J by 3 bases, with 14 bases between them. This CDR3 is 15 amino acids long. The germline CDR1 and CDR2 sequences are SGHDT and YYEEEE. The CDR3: CASSGEVRANEKLFF. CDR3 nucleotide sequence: TGTGCCAGCAGTGGGGAGGTGCGGGCTAATGAAAAACTGTTTTTT.

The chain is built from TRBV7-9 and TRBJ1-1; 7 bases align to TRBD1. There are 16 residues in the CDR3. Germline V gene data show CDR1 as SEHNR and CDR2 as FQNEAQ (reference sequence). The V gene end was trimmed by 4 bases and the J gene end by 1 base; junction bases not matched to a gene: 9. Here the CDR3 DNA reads TGTGCCAGCAGCTCCAACAGACAGGGCTCGAACACTGAAGCTTTCTTT. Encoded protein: CASSSNRQGSNTEAFF.

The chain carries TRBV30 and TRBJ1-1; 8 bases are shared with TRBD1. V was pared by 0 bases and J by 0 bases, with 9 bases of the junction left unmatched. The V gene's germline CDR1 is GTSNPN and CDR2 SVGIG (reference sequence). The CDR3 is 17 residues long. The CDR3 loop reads CAWSVRGQGALNTEAFF. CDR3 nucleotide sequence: TGTGCCTGGAGTGTAAGAGGGCAGGGGGCCCTGAACACTGAAGCTTTCTTT. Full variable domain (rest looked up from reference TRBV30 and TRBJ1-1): SQTIHQWPATLVQPVGSPLSLECTVEGTSNPNLYWYRQAAGRGLQLLFYSVGIGQISSEVPQNLSASRPQDRQFILSSKKLLLSDSGFYLCAWSVRGQGALNTEAFFGQGTRLTVV.

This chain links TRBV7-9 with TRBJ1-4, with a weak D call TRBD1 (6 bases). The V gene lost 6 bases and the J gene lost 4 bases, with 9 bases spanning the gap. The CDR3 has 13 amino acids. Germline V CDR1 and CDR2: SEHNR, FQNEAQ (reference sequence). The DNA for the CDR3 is TGTGCCAGCAGGACAGGCCTTAATGAAAAACTGTTTTTT. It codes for CASRTGLNEKLFF.

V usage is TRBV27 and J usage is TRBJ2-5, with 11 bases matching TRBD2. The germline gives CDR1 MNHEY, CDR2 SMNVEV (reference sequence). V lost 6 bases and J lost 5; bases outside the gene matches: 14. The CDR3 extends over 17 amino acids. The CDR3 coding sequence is TGTGCCAGCAGACGACTAGCGGGGACTACCGTGCGGGAGACCCAGTACTTC. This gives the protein CASRRLAGTTVRETQYF.

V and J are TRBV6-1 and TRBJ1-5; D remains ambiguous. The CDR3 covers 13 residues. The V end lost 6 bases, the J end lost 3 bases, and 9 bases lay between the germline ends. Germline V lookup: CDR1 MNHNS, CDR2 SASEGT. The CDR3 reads CASRDTINQPQHF. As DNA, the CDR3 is TGTGCCAGCAGAGACACAATCAATCAGCCCCAGCATTTT.

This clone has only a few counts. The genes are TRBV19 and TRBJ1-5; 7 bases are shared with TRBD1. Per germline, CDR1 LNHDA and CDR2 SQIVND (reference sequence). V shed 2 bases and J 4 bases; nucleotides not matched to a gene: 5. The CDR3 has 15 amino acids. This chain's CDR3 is CASSITGVANQPQHF. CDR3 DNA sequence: TGTGCCAGTAGTATAACAGGGGTGGCTAATCAGCCCCAGCATTTT. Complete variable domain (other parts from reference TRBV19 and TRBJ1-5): DGGITQSPKYLFRKEGQNVTLSCEQNLNHDAMYWYRQDPGQGLRLIYYSQIVNDFQKGDIAEGYSVSREKKESFPLTVTSAQKNPTAFYLCASSITGVANQPQHFGDGTRLSIL.

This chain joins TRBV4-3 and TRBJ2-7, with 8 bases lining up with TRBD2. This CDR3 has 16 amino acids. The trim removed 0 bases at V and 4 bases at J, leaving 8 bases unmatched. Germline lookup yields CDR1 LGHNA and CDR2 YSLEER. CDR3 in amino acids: CASSQEAGSGGYEQYF. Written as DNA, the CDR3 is TGCGCCAGCAGCCAAGAAGCTGGAAGCGGGGGATACGAGCAGTACTTC.

CDR3 region: CASSRWRGGSTDTQYF. CDR3 DNA sequence: TGTGCCAGCAGCCGGTGGAGGGGGGGCAGCACAGATACGCAGTATTTT. V is TRBV7-2 and J is TRBJ2-3; the D gene is possibly TRBD2 (7 bases). Trimming took off 5 bases at V and 0 bases at J, with 15 bases between the two ends. Germline-derived CDR1 and CDR2 are SGHTA and FQGNSA. This CDR3 comprises 16 residues.

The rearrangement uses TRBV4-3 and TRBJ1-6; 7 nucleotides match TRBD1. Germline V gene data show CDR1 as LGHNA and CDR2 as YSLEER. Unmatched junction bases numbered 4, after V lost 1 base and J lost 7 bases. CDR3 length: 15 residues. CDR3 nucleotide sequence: TGCGCCAGCAGCCAAGCCTGGGACAGCAATTCACCCCTCCACTTT. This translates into CASSQAWDSNSPLHF.

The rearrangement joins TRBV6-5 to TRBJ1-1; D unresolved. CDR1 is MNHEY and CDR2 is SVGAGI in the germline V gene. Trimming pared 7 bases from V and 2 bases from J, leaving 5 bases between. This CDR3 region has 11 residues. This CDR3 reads CASNRNTEAFF. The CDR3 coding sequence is TGTGCCAGCAACAGAAACACTGAAGCTTTCTTT.

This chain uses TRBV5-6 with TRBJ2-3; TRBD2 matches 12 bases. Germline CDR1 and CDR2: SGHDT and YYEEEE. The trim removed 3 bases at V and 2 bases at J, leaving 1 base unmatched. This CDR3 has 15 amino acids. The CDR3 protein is CASSWTSGVTDTQYF. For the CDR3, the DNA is TGTGCCAGCAGCTGGACTAGCGGGGTCACAGATACGCAGTATTTT.

CDR3 DNA: TGTGCCAGCAAGACAGCGGGATACGAGCAGTACTTC. This encodes CASKTAGYEQYF. The chain uses TRBV2 and TRBJ2-7, with 7 bases identical to TRBD2. The CDR3 extends over 12 amino acids. The ends lost 7 bases at V and 4 bases at J; junction bases unmatched: 4. Germline CDR1 reads SNHLY; CDR2 reads FYNNEI.

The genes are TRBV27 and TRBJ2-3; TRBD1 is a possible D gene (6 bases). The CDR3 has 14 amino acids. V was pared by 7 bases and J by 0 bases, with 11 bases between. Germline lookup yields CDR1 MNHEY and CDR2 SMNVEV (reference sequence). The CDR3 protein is CASTAGASTDTQYF. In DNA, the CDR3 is TGTGCCAGCACCGCAGGGGCTAGCACAGATACGCAGTATTTT.

The CDR3 sequence: CASSVGTGQGEKLFF. The CDR3 coding sequence is TGTGCCAGCAGCGTAGGGACAGGACAAGGTGAAAAACTGTTTTTT. The chain couples TRBV9 to TRBJ1-4; 7 bases are a match to TRBD1. With V trimmed by 0 bases and J by 7 bases, 6 bases remained unmatched. This CDR3 has 15 amino acids. Germline V gene lookup returns CDR1 SGDLS and CDR2 YYNGEE.

The CDR3 protein is CASSPLLGGETQYF. The CDR3 DNA sequence: TGTGCCAGCAGCCCACTTTTGGGCGGGGAGACCCAGTACTTC. The chain recombines TRBV9 with TRBJ2-5, with D perhaps matching TRBD2 (5 bases). The length of the CDR3 is 14 residues. Trimming took 4 bases from V and 5 from J, leaving 15 bases between them. The germline gives CDR1 SGDLS, CDR2 YYNGEE.

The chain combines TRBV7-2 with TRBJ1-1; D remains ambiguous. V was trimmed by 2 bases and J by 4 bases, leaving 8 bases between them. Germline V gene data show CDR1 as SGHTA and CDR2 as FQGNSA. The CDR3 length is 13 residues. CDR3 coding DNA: TGTGCCAGCAGCTTAAGAAGAGCCACTGAAGCTTTCTTT. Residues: CASSLRRATEAFF.

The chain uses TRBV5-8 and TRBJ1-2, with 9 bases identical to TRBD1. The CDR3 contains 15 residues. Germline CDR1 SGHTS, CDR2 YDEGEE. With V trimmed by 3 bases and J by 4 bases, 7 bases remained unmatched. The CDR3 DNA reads TGTGCCAGCAGCTCCCTACAGGGGGCGTTCTATGGCTACACCTTC. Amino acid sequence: CASSSLQGAFYGYTF.

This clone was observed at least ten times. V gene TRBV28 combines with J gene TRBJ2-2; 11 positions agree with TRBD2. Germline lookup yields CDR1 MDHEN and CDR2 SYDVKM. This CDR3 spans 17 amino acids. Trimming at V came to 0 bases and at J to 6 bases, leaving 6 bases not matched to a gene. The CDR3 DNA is TGTGCCAGCAGTTTATGGGGCCTAGCGGGGGGTCCCGGGGAGCTGTTTTTT. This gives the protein CASSLWGLAGGPGELFF. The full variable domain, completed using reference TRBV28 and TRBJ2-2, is DVKVTQSSRYLVKRTGEKVFLECVQDMDHENMFWYRQDPGLGLRLIYFSYDVKMKEKGDIPEGYSVSREKKERFSLILESASTNQTSMYLCASSLWGLAGGPGELFFGEGSRLTVL.

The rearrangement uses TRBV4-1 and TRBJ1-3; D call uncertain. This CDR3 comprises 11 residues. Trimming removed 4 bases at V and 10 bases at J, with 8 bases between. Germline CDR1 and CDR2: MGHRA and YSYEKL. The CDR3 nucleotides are TGCGCCAGCAGCCCGGGTCGGACCATATATTTT. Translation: CASSPGRTIYF.

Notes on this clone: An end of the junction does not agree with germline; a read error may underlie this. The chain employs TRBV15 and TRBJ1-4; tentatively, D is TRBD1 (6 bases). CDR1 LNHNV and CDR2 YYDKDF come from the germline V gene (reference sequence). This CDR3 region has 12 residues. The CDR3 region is CATSTRLGQGTF. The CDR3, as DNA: TGTGCCACCAGCACACGTTTGGGGCAGGGGACCTTT.

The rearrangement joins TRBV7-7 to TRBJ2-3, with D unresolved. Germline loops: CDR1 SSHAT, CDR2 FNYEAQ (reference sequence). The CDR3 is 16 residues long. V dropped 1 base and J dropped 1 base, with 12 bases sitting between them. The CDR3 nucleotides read TGTGCCAGCAGCTTAGGGCTAAGCCGGGGCACAGATACGCAGTATTTT. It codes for CASSLGLSRGTDTQYF.